This T cell receptor beta chain is from a study of shared clonotypes between healthy human individuals. Clones were sequenced by immunoSEQ multiplex PCR, and TCRdb holds only the in-frame ones, with some missing. The sample lists over 2 million clones; just under 95% were seen once. CD45RO-negative, CCR7-selected cells formed the naive CD8 fraction, which excluded terminally differentiated effector memory CD45RA+ cells. The CDR3 sequence is 13 residues long. V gene TRBV21-1 combines with J gene TRBJ1-5. TRBV21-1 is listed as a pseudogene. Input material: naive CD8+ T cells sorted from blood. The TCR was taken from a man younger than 30 in good health. The CDR3 nucleotides are TGTGCCAGCAGCCATAATGGCAATCAGCCCCAGCATTTT. It encodes CASSHNGNQPQHF.